The rows below give T cell receptor beta chains drawn from one sample of a study of blood T cell repertoires in COVID-19. Only in-frame clones appear in the TCRdb table, and some are missing; sequencing was by immunoSEQ multiplex PCR. The data hold some 56,000 clones, with around 79% observed a single time. Material for sequencing was peripheral blood. The receptor source for this set is a woman aged 45 to 65 with active or convalescent COVID-19. The CDR3 runs from the conserved cysteine through the conserved F or W. A D gene is named only where the DNA matches it firmly. Only some rows state a clone size, as once, few, many or a class for expanded clones.

J | D | length | size | V | DNA | CDR3
TRBJ2-7 | TRBD2 | 14 | few | TRBV27 | TGTGCCAGCAGTTTAACTAGCGGGAGCCACGAGCAGTACTTC | CASSLTSGSHEQYF
TRBJ2-6 | TRBD2 | 19 | NA | TRBV2 | TGTGCCAAGGGTGGAGCGGGAGGCCTCCTGCGGGCTGGGGCCAACGTCCTGACTTTC | CAKGGAGGLLRAGANVLTF
TRBJ1-4 | TRBD1 | 17 | once | TRBV15 | TGTGCCACCAGCAGAGATCAAGGACAGGCCAGGAGGGAAAAACTGTTTTTT | CATSRDQGQARREKLFF
TRBJ2-6 | NA | 16 | once | TRBV27 | TGTGCCAGCAGTACTCGACAGGACTCTGGGGCCAACGTCCTGACTTTC | CASSTRQDSGANVLTF
TRBJ2-3 | NA | 16 | NA | TRBV5-4 | TGTGCCAGCAGCTTAAGCGGTCTAGCGTGGGAAGATACGCAGTATTTT | CASSLSGLAWEDTQYF
TRBJ1-2 | NA | 11 | NA | TRBV20-1 | TGCAGTGCCCAAACAGGGTATGGCTACACCTTC | CSAQTGYGYTF
TRBJ2-7 | TRBD1 | 14 | once | TRBV7-9 | TGTGCCAGCAGCCCCCGGACAGGGGCCTACGAGCAGTACTTC | CASSPRTGAYEQYF
TRBJ2-7 | NA | 13 | NA | TRBV28 | TGTGCCAGCAGGGTCGCGGGAAACTACGAGCAGTACTTC | CASRVAGNYEQYF
TRBJ1-2 | TRBD1 | 15 | NA | TRBV14 | TGTGCCAGCAGCCGCCGGGACAGTCCCCTCTATGGCTACACCTTC | CASSRRDSPLYGYTF
TRBJ1-1 | NA | 13 | once | TRBV7-9 | TGTGCCAGCAGCTCGCAGGGGAGTTCGGAAGCTTTCTTT | CASSSQGSSEAFF
TRBJ1-1 | NA | 14 | few | TRBV18 | TGTGCCAGCTCACCCATACGGGTGAACACTGAAGCTTTCTTT | CASSPIRVNTEAFF
TRBJ1-2 | TRBD1 | 13 | NA | TRBV30 | TGTGCCTGGAGTGCAGCTCGACAGGGCGGCTACACCTTC | CAWSAARQGGYTF
TRBJ2-2 | TRBD1 | 15 | NA | TRBV5-1 | TGCGCCAGCAGCTTGGAAGGACAGGGCATCGGGGAGCTGTTTTTT | CASSLEGQGIGELFF
TRBJ2-5 | TRBD2 | 14 | NA | TRBV30 | TGTGCCTGGAGTGTACTATCGGGAGGAGAGACCCAGTACTTC | CAWSVLSGGETQYF
TRBJ1-4 | NA | 11 | NA | TRBV6-6 | TGTGCCAGCAGTACCCCACATGGACTGTTTTTT | CASSTPHGLFF
TRBJ1-1 | NA | 15 | NA | TRBV29-1 | TGCAGCGTTGAAGACATATTAGGGGTGAACACTGAAGCTTTCTTT | CSVEDILGVNTEAFF
TRBJ2-3 | TRBD2 | 15 | NA | TRBV5-1 | TGCGCCAGCAGCCCGGGACTAGCCCTCACAGATACGCAGTATTTT | CASSPGLALTDTQYF
TRBJ2-7 | NA | 14 | NA | TRBV9 | TGTGCCAGCAGCCTCGCCAGGGCTTACTACGAGCAGTACTTC | CASSLARAYYEQYF
TRBJ2-5 | TRBD2 | 15 | NA | TRBV24-1 | TGTGCCACCAGTGATCCTGAGGCGGGAGGTGAGACCCAGTACTTC | CATSDPEAGGETQYF
TRBJ1-4 | NA | 13 | NA | TRBV30 | TGTGCCTGGAGTTCGAGGGTCTATGAAAAACTGTTTTTT | CAWSSRVYEKLFF
TRBJ1-2 | NA | 16 | NA | TRBV4-1 | TGCGCCAGCAGACAAGGTCAATGGGGAGGCGCCTATGGCTACACCTTC | CASRQGQWGGAYGYTF
TRBJ2-3 | NA | 13 | NA | TRBV10-3 | TGTGCCATCCGAGGTGGAGCCTCGGATACGCAGTATTTT | CAIRGGASDTQYF
TRBJ1-6 | NA | 15 | NA | TRBV5-4 | TGTGCCAGCAGCCAACAGGGTGTTCGGAATTCACCCCTCCACTTT | CASSQQGVRNSPLHF
TRBJ2-4 | NA | 17 | NA | TRBV28 | TGTGCCAGCAGTTCTCCCGCGGAGGGAGGAGATAAAAACATTCAGTACTTC | CASSSPAEGGDKNIQYF
TRBJ2-3 | TRBD2 | 15 | few | TRBV5-6 | TGTGCCAGCAGCTTAGGTAGCGGGACGACAGATACGCAGTATTTT | CASSLGSGTTDTQYF
TRBJ1-2 | TRBD1 | 15 | NA | TRBV29-1 | TGCAGCGTTGAGGGCGCATGGGGACAGGGCCCTGGCTACACCTTC | CSVEGAWGQGPGYTF
TRBJ2-2 | TRBD2 | 19 | once | TRBV28 | TGTGCCAGCAGTTGGGGACTAGCGGGTTATCGGTCAAACACCGGGGAGCTGTTTTTT | CASSWGLAGYRSNTGELFF
TRBJ2-7 | TRBD1 | 14 | NA | TRBV24-1 | TGTGCCACCAGTGATTATACAGGGGTTGGGGAGCAGTACTTC | CATSDYTGVGEQYF
TRBJ1-4 | NA | 12 | NA | TRBV3-1/TRBV3-2 | TGTGCCAGCAGCGGGCAGTACGAAAAACTGTTTTTT | CASSGQYEKLFF